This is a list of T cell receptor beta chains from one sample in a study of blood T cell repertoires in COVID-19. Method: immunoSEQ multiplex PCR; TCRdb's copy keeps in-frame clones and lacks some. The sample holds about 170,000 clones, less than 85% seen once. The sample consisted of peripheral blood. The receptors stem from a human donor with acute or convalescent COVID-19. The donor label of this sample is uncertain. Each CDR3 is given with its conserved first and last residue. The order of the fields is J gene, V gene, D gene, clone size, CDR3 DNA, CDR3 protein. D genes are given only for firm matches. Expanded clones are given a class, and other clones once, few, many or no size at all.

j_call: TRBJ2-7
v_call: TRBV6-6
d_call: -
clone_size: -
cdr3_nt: TGTGCCAGCATAAGAGGGAGGCGCTCCTACGAGCAGTACTTC
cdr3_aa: CASIRGRRSYEQYF

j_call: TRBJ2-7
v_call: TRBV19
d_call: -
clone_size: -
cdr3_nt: TGTGCCAGTAGTATACGCCGGGGCGGGGCCTACGAGCAGTACTTC
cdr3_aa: CASSIRRGGAYEQYF

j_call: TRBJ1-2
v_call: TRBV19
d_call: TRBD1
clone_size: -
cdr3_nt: TGTGCCAGTATTCTTCCGGGACAGAACTATGGCTACACCTTC
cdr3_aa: CASILPGQNYGYTF

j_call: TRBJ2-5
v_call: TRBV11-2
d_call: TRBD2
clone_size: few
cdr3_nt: TGTGCCAGCAGCTTAAGCGGGGAAGAGACCCAGTACTTC
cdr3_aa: CASSLSGEETQYF

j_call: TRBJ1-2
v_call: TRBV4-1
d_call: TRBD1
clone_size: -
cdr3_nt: TGCGCCAGCAGCCAAGACCGGGACAGGGTGTTTAAAGTCGGTGGCTACACCTTC
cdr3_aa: CASSQDRDRVFKVGGYTF

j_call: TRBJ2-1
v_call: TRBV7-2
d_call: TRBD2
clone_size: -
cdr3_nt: TGTGCCAGCAGCTCCGCGGCGAGGGGACTATATAACTACAATGAGCAGTTCTTC
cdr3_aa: CASSSAARGLYNYNEQFF

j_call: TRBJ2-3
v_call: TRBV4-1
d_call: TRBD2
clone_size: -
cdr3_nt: TGCGCCAGCAGCGGCCGACTAGCGGAATACACAGATACGCAGTATTTT
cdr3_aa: CASSGRLAEYTDTQYF

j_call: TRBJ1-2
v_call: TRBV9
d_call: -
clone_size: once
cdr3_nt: TGTGCCAGCAGCTTCGGTAGGGGGAGACAGTCCTATGGCTACACCTTC
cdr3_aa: CASSFGRGRQSYGYTF

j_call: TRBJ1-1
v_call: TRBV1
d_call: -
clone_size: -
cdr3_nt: TGCACCAGCAGCTCGCGGGGCAGGGCGGACACTGAAGCTTTCTTT
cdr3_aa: CTSSSRGRADTEAFF

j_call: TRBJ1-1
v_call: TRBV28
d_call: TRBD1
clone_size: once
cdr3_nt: TGTGCCAGCAGTGGACAGGGAGAAGGGATCGTCGGGGCTTTCTTT
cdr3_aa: CASSGQGEGIVGAFF

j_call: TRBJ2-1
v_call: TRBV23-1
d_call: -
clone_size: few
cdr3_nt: TGCGCCAGCAGTCATTACCAGAACAATGAGCAGTTCTTC
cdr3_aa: CASSHYQNNEQFF

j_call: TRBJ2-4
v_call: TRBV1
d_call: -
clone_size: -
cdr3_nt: TGCACCAGCAGTAGCGGGGTCGGAAACATTCAGTACTTC
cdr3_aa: CTSSSGVGNIQYF

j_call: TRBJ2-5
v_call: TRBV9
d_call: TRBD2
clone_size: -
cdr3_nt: TGTGCCAGCAGCGTCGGGGGGCAAGAGACCCAGTACTTC
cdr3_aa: CASSVGGQETQYF

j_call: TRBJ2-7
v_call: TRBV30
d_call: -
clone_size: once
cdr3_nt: TGTGCCTGGCCGGCGTGGACACGACTGTACTTC
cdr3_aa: CAWPAWTRLYF

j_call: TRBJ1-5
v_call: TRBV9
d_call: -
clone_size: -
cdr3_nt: TGTGCCAGCAGCGTAGGGTCAGAATTCTATCAGCCCCAGCATTTT
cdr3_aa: CASSVGSEFYQPQHF

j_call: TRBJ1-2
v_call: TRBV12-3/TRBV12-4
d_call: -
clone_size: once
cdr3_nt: TGTGCCAGCTCCTGGTGGGAGGGAGGTGGCTACACCTTC
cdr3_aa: CASSWWEGGGYTF

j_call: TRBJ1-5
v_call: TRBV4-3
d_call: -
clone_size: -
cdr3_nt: TGCGCCAGCAGCCAAGACAGGGGTCAGCCCCAGCATTTT
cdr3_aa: CASSQDRGQPQHF

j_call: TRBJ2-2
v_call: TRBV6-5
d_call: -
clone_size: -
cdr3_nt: TGTGCCAGCAGTTTGCGGGGGCGTTTGGGCGGGGAGCTGTTTTTT
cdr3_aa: CASSLRGRLGGELFF

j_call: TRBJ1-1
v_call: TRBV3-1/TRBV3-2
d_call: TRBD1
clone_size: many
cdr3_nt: TGTGCCAGCGCAGGGGGCGGCGGTGAAGCTTTCTTT
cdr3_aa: CASAGGGGEAFF

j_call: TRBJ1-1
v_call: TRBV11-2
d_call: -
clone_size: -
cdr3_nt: TGTGCCAGCAGCTTAGGGGCCACAGGGAACACTGAAGCTTTCTTT
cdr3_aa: CASSLGATGNTEAFF

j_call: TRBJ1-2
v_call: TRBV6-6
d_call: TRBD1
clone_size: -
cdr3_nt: TGTGCCAGCAGTTCGACAGGGAGAAGCGGCTACACCTTC
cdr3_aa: CASSSTGRSGYTF

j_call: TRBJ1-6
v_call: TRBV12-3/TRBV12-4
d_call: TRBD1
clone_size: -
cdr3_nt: TGTGCCAGCAGACTCAGGGGGGCACCCCTCCACTTT
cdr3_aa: CASRLRGAPLHF

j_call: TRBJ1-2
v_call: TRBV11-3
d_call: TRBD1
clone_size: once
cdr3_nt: TGTGCCAGCAGCAAAGGGACAGCTCTCGGCACCTTC
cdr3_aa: CASSKGTALGTF

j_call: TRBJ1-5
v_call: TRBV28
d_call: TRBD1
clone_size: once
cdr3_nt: TGTGCCAGCAGTGAGACCCGACAGGGTCAGACTAATCAGCCCCAGCATTTT
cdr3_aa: CASSETRQGQTNQPQHF

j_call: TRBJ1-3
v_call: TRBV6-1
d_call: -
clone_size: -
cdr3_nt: TGTGCCAGCAGTGAAAGGACAGTAATCTCTGGAAACACCATATATTTT
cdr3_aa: CASSERTVISGNTIYF

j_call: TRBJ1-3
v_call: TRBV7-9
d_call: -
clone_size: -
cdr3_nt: TGTGCCAGCAGCTCCAGGGGAGTTGCTGGAAACACCATATATTTT
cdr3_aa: CASSSRGVAGNTIYF

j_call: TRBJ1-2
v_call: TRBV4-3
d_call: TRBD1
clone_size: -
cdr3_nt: TGCGCCAGCAGCCAAGGACAGGGGGCTCTAGATGGCTACACCTTC
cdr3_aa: CASSQGQGALDGYTF

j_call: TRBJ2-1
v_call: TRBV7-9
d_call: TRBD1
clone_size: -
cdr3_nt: TGTGCCAGCAGCCGGGGACAGACATACAATGAGCAGTTCTTC
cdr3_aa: CASSRGQTYNEQFF

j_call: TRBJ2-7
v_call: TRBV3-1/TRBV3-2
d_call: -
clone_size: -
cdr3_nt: TGTGCCAGCAGCCCTGCGAGGGGGGGGCAGAGAGAGCAGTACTTC
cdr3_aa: CASSPARGGQREQYF

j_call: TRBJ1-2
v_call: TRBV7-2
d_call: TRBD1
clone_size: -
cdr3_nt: TGTGCCAGCAGCTGGACAGGCTTAGGCGGCTACACCTTC
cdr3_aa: CASSWTGLGGYTF

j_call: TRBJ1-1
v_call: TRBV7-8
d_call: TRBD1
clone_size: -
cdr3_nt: TGTGCCAGCAGCCAGGACAGGGGGAACACTGAAGCTTTCTTT
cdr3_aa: CASSQDRGNTEAFF

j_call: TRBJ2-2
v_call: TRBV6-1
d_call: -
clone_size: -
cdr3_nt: TGTGCCAGCAGTGATAGTTATCGAAAGCGTGGGACCGGGGAGCTGTTTTTT
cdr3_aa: CASSDSYRKRGTGELFF

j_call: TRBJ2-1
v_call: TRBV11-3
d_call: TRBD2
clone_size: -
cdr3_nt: TGTGCCAGCAGCCCGGGGGGACGCTATAACAATGAGCAGTTCTTC
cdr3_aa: CASSPGGRYNNEQFF

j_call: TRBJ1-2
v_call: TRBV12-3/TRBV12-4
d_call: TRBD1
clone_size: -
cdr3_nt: TGTGCCAGCAGTTGGGACAGCAAGGATGGCTACACCTTC
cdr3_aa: CASSWDSKDGYTF

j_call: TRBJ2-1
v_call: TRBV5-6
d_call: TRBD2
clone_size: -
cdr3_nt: TGTGCCAGCAGCTGGACTAGCGGGGGGGTAAATGCGGTGAATGAGCAGTTCTTC
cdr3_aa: CASSWTSGGVNAVNEQFF

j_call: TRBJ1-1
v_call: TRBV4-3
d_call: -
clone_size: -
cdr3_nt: TGCGCCAGCAGCCAAGATCCCGGGGGGCTGGACACTGAAGCTTTCTTT
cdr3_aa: CASSQDPGGLDTEAFF

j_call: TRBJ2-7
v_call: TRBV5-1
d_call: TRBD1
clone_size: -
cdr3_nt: TGCGCCAGCAGCCAGCGACAGGGCCCGGGCGAGCAGTACTTC
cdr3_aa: CASSQRQGPGEQYF

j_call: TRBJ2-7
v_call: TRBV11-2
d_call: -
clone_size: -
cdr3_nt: TGTGCCAGCAGCGTACGGTACGAGCAGTACTTC
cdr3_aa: CASSVRYEQYF

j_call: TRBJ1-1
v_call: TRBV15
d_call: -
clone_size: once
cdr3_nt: TGTGCCACCAGCAGAGATCGCCCGAAACTGACTGAAGCTTTCTTT
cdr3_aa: CATSRDRPKLTEAFF

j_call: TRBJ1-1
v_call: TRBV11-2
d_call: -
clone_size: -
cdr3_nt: TGTGCCAGCAGCCCCCGCGAGGGTTCGTACACTGAAGCTTTCTTT
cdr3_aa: CASSPREGSYTEAFF

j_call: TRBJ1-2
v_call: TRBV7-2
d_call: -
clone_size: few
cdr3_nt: TGTGCCAGCAGCTTAGATACGGGATCCGGCTACACCTTC
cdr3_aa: CASSLDTGSGYTF

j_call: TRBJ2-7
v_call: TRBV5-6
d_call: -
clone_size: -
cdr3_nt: TGTGCCAGCAGTCATAGACCTAGCTCCTACGAGCAGTACTTC
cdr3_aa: CASSHRPSSYEQYF

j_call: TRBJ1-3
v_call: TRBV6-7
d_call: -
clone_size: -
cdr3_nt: TGTGCCAGCAGTTACGATGGGTGCCCGGGGAGATATTTT
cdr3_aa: CASSYDGCPGRYF

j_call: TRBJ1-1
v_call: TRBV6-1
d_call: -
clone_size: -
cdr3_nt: TGTGCCAGCAGTGATTTTGGGCGCGCGAACACTGAAGCTTTCTTT
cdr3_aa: CASSDFGRANTEAFF

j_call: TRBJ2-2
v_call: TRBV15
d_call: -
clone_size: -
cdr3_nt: TGTGCCACCAGCCCGTACACCGGGGAGCTGTTTTTT
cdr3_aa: CATSPYTGELFF

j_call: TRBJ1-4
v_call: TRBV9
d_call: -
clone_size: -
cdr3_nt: TGTGCCAGCAGCGTAGAGGCAGAACTACCTAATGAAAAACTGTTTTTT
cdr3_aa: CASSVEAELPNEKLFF

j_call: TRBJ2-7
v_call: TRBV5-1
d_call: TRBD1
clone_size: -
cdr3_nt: TGCGCCAGCAGCTCTACCGGGACAGGGGGCCACGAGCAGTACTTC
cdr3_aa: CASSSTGTGGHEQYF

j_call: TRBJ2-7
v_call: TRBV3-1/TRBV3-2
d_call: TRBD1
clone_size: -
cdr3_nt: TGTGCCAGCAGCCCAACAGGGGACGAGCAGTACTTC
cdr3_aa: CASSPTGDEQYF

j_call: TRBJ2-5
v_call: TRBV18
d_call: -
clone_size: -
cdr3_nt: TGTGCCAGCTCACCACTAGTGGAGGAGACCCAGTACTTC
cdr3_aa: CASSPLVEETQYF

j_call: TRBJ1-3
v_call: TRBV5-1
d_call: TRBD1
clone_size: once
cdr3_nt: TGCGCCAGCAGCTTTGAGGGGGCGACCTCTGGAAACACCATATATTTT
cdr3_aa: CASSFEGATSGNTIYF

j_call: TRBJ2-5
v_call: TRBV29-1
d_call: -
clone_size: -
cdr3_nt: TGCAGCGTGATTGGACAGATCCAAGAGACCCAGTACTTC
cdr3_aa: CSVIGQIQETQYF

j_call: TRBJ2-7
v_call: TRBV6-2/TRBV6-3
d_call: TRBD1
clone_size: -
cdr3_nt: TGTGCCAGCAGTGGACAGGGAGGACACGAGCAGTACTTC
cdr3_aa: CASSGQGGHEQYF

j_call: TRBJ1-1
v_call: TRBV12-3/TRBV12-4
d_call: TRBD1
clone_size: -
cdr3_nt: TGTGCCAGCAGGCTTGGACAGGGGACTGAAGCTTTCTTT
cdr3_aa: CASRLGQGTEAFF

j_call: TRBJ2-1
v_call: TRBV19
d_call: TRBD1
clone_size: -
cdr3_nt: TGTGCCAGTAGTATAGATCACAGGGGGTTCTACAATGAGCAGTTCTTC
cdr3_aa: CASSIDHRGFYNEQFF

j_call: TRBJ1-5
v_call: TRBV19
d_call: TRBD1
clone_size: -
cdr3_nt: TGTGCCAGTAGTAGGGGATCGCCGGGACAGGGTAACGCCCAGCATTTT
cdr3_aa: CASSRGSPGQGNAQHF

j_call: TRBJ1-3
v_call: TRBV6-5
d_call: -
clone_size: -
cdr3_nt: TGTGCCAGCGGGCCAGTTCCCTCTGGAAACACCATATATTTT
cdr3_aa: CASGPVPSGNTIYF

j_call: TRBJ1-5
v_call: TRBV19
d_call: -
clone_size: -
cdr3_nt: TGTGCCAGTAGTATCATGTTAGATCAGCCCCAGCATTTT
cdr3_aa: CASSIMLDQPQHF

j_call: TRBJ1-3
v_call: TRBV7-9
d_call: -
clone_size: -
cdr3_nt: TGTGCCAGCAGCGGGCAGGGGTACTCCGGAAACACCATATATTTT
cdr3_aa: CASSGQGYSGNTIYF